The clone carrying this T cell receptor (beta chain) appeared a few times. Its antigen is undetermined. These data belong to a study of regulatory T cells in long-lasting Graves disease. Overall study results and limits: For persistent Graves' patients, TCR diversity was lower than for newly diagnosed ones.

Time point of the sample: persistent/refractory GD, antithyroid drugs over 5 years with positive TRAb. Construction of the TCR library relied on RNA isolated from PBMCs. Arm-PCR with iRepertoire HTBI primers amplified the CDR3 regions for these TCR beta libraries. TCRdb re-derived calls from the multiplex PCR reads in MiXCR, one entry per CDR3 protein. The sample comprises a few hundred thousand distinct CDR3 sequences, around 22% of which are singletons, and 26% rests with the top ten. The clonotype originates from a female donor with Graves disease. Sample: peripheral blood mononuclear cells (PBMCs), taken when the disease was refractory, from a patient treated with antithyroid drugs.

CDR3 bases: TGTGCTAGTGGTTTGGTACAGGGTGGATTCGATCAGCCCCAGCATTTT. Protein sequence: CASGLVQGGFDQPQHF. The V call is TRBV12-5, the J call TRBJ1-5; a possible D gene is TRBD1 (6 bases). The CDR3 is 16 amino acids. From germline, CDR1 is LGHNT and CDR2 FRNRAP. The V gene lost 0 bases and the J gene lost 5 bases, with 14 bases spanning the gap.